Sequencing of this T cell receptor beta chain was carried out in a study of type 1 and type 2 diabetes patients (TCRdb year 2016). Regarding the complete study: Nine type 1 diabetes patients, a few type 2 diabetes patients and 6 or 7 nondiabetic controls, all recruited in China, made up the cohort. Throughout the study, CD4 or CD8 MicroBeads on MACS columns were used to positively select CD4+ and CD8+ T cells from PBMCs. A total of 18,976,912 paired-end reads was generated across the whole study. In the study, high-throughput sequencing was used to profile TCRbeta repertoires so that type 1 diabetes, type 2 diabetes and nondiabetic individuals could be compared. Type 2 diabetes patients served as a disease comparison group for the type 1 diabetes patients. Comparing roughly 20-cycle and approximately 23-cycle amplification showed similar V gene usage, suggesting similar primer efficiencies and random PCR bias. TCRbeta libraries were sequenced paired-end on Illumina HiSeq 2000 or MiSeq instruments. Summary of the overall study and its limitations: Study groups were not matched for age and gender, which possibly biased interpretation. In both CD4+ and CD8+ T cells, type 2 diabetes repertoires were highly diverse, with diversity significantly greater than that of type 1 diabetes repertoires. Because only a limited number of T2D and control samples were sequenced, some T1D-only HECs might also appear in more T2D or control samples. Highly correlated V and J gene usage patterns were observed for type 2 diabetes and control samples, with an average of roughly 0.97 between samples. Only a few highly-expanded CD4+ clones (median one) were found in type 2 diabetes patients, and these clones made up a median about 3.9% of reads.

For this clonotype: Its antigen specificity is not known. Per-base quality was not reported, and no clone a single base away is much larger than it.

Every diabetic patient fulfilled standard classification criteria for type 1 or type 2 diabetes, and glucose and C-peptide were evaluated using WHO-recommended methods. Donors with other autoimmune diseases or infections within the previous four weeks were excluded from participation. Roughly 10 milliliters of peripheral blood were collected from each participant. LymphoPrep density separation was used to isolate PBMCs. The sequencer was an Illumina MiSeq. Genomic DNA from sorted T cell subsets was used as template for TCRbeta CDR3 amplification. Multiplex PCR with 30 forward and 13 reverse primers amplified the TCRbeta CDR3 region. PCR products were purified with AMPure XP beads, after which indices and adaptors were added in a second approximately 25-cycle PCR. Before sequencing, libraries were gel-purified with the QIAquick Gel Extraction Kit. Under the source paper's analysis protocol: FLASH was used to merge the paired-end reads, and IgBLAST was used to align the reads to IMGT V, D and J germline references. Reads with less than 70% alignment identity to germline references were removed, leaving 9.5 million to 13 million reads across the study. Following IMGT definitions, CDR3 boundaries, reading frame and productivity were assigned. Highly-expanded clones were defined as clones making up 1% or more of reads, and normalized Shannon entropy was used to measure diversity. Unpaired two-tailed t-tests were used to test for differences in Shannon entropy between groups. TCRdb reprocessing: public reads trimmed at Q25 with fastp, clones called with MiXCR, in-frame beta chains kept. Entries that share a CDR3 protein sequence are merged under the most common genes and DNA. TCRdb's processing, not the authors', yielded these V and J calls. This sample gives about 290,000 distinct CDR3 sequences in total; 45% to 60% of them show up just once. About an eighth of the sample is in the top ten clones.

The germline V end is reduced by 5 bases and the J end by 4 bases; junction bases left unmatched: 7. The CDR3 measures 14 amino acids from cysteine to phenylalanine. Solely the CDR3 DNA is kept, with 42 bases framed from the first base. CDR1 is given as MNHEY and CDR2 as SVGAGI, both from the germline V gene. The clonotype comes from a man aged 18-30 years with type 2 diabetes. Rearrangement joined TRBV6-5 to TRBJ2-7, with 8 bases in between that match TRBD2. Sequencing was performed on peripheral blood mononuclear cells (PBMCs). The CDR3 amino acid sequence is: CASSPRTSFYEQYF. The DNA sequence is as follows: TGTGCCAGCAGTCCCAGGACTAGCTTTTACGAGCAGTACTTC.